This T cell receptor (beta chain) was profiled in a study of blood T cell repertoires in COVID-19. Germline loops: CDR1 KGHSH, CDR2 LQKENI. There are 18 residues in the CDR3. Germline trimming cut 3 bases from V and 0 bases from J; bases unmatched to any gene: 6. Clones were read by immunoSEQ multiplex PCR, and TCRdb kept only the in-frame ones, dropping some. The sample includes roughly 170,000 clones, 78% of them seen just once. The sample was PBMCs or T cells enriched from blood (not recorded which). V gene TRBV18 combines with J gene TRBJ2-1; 12 positions match TRBD2. This receptor was taken from a woman in her forties or fifties who had recovered from COVID-19. For the CDR3, the DNA is TGTGCCAGCTCACCCCTAGCGGGAGGGCCGGGCTCCTACAATGAGCAGTTCTTC. Protein product: CASSPLAGGPGSYNEQFF.